The T cell receptor (beta chain) under discussion was sequenced for a study of shared clonotypes between healthy human individuals. This clone was counted a single time. Sequencing was performed with immunoSEQ multiplex PCR; in TCRdb, only in-frame clones are kept and a portion is missing. The table includes about 1 million clones, around 74% detected once. This CDR3 contains 15 residues. Germline CDR1 reads SGHNT; CDR2 reads YYREEE (reference sequence). Germline trimming cut 4 bases from V and 6 bases from J; bases unmatched to any gene: 5. V is TRBV5-4 and J is TRBJ2-1; 12 bases fit TRBD2. Sequencing was performed on memory CD4+ T cells sorted from blood. Documented subset: CD45RA-negative fraction. The origin of this receptor is a man aged 18 to 29 in good health. For the CDR3, the DNA is TGTGCCAGCAGCCATCCGGGACTAGCGGGCAATGAGCAGTTCTTC. Its protein is CASSHPGLAGNEQFF.